This T cell receptor beta chain was found in a study of shared clonotypes between healthy human individuals. The study's findings and limits: In contrast to clonotypes shared by all four donors, non-shared clonotypes had lower generation probabilities.

Tens of thousands of T cell genomes (about 0.2 ug DNA) went into each sorted-subset replicate. The repertoire was sequenced with immunoSEQ multiplex PCR; TCRdb's copy has only in-frame clones and lacks some. The table shows roughly 1 million clones, with roughly 70% occurring only once. As concerns this clone: Its cognate antigen is unknown.

Germline V gene sequence: CDR1 GTSNPN, CDR2 SVGIG (reference sequence). V trimming: 0 bases; J trimming: 7 bases; junction bases outside the gene matches: 6. This CDR3 has 16 amino acids. HIV-negative, healthy adults without recent acute infections or vaccinations were the donors. The chain recombines TRBV30 with TRBJ1-6, with 10 bases that match TRBD1. Sequenced input: memory CD4+ T cells sorted from blood. The subset denotes: CD45RA-negative fraction. This receptor was identified in a man younger than 35 in good health. The CDR3, as DNA: TGTGCCTGGAGTGTTACCCGGGGACAGGGGAATTCACCCCTCCACTTT. Its protein is CAWSVTRGQGNSPLHF.